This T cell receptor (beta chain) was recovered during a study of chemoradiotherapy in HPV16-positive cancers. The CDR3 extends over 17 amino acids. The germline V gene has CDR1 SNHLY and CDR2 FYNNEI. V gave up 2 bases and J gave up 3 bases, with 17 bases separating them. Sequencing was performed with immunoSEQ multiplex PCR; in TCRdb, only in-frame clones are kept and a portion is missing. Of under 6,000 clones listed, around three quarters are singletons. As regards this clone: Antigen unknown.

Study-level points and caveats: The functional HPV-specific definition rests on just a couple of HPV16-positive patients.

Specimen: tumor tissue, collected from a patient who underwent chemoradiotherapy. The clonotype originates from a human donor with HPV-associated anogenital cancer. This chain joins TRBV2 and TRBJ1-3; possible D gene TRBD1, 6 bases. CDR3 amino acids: CASSESTHRVGGNTIYF. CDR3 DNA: TGTGCCAGCAGTGAATCGACCCACAGGGTCGGTGGAAACACCATATATTTT.